One sample yielded the 4 T cell receptor beta chains listed below, sequenced in a study of blood T cell repertoires in COVID-19. TCRdb's table, derived via immunoSEQ multiplex PCR, lists solely in-frame clones and lacks some. The data show around 80,000 clones, 80% to 90% seen once. Sample: peripheral blood. The receptor set was obtained from a woman older than 75 with active or convalescent COVID-19.

J is TRBJ1-1 and V is TRBV7-9; possible D gene TRBD1, 5 bases. V lost 6 bases and J lost 2, with 10 bases in between. This CDR3 spans 13 amino acids. Germline CDR1 and CDR2: SEHNR and FQNEAQ (reference sequence). This CDR3 is CASRQGPNTEAFF. The CDR3 nucleotides are TGTGCCAGCAGGCAGGGCCCCAACACTGAAGCTTTCTTT.

The chain recombines TRBV30 with TRBJ1-5, with TRBD1 identical over 7 bases. V was pared by 0 bases and J by 6 bases, with 2 bases of the junction left unmatched. This CDR3 region has 13 residues. Germline V gene data show CDR1 as GTSNPN and CDR2 as SVGIG (reference sequence). CDR3 DNA sequence: TGTGCCTGGAGTGTCCAGGGGGGTCAGCCCCAGCATTTT. This sequence encodes CAWSVQGGQPQHF.

The rearrangement links TRBV2 to TRBJ1-2; maybe TRBD1 (5 bases). Germline CDR1 is SNHLY and CDR2 is FYNNEI. This CDR3 is 13 amino acids long. Trimming cost V 10 bases and J 4 bases, with 16 bases left between them. The CDR3 DNA sequence: TGTGCCACCTCGGACACCGAAATCTATGGCTACACCTTC. Amino acid sequence: CATSDTEIYGYTF.

The chain recombines TRBV6-5 with TRBJ1-2; D remains unclear. The CDR3 covers 15 residues. The germline V and J ends were trimmed by 6 bases and 4 bases, with 18 bases remaining between them. CDR1 and CDR2 (germline): MNHEY, SVGAGI. CDR3 region: CASREGLSGGYGYTF. Here the CDR3 DNA reads TGTGCCAGCAGAGAGGGTCTTTCGGGAGGCTATGGCTACACCTTC.